Sequencing of this TCR beta chain was carried out in a study of T cell responses to AZD1222 COVID-19 vaccine. From germline, CDR1 is SGHRS and CDR2 YFSETQ. This CDR3 comprises 13 residues. Overall study results and limits: It was only after the peak T cell response that any repertoires were sampled. White British ancestry dominated among donors, who included more females, and clonal diversity was possibly underestimated. Baseline seropositivity characterized only six or seven AZD1222 recipients.

Worth noting for this clone: Its specificity is unknown. An end of the junction does not agree with germline; a read error may underlie this.

Only in-frame clones appear in the TCRdb table, and some are missing; sequencing was by immunoSEQ multiplex PCR. There are over 95,000 clones in the sample; 70% to 90% occur only once, and less than 3.5% lies in the top ten. The origin of this receptor is an adult in good health. Sequenced material: peripheral blood, taken on day 0 of AZD1222 vaccination. V is TRBV5-1 and J is TRBJ1-6, with 7 bases that match TRBD1. The CDR3 spells CASSLAEGANLHF. CDR3 DNA: TGTGCCAGCAGCTTGGCGGAGGGGGCCAATCTCCACTTT.